This is a list of T cell receptor beta chains from one sample in a study of cytomegalovirus exposure and HLA in healthy donors. Here immunoSEQ multiplex PCR was the method, and the copy in TCRdb shows in-frame clones only, minus some. Of fewer than 200,000 clones in the sample, around four fifths were seen once. The sequenced sample consisted of PBMCs. The receptors were gathered from a young woman in good health and CMV-seronegative. CDR3s include the opening cysteine and the closing phenylalanine or tryptophan. The D gene is left open where the match is weak. For some rows the clone size is stated as once, few or many, or as a class when expanded; others skip it.

j_gene	d_gene	v_gene	abundance	CDR3aa	CDR3nt
TRBJ2-2	NA	TRBV4-1	NA	CASSLNPGSPNTGELFF	TGCGCCAGCAGCCTGAATCCCGGGAGTCCGAACACCGGGGAGCTGTTTTTT
TRBJ1-6	TRBD1	TRBV18	NA	CASSPSTGVGYSPLHF	TGTGCCAGCTCACCGTCTACAGGGGTCGGATATTCACCCCTCCACTTT
TRBJ1-5	NA	TRBV28	NA	CASSPPMFGGVKQPQHF	TGTGCCAGCAGCCCCCCGATGTTCGGGGGAGTTAAGCAGCCCCAGCATTTT
TRBJ1-1	TRBD1	TRBV2	NA	CASRADRGLSTEAFF	TGTGCCAGCAGAGCCGACAGGGGTTTAAGTACTGAAGCTTTCTTT
TRBJ1-1	NA	TRBV15	few	CATSRRGGVGAFF	TGTGCCACCAGCAGAAGGGGAGGGGTAGGAGCTTTCTTT
TRBJ2-1	TRBD2	TRBV14	NA	CASSQWAGGHNEQFF	TGTGCCAGCAGCCAATGGGCGGGAGGGCACAATGAGCAGTTCTTC
TRBJ2-7	NA	TRBV2	NA	CASSDRVLNEQYF	TGTGCCAGCAGTGACAGGGTCCTGAACGAGCAGTACTTC
TRBJ1-1	NA	TRBV5-1	NA	CASSLQRNTEAFF	TGCGCCAGCAGCCTACAGAGGAACACTGAAGCTTTCTTT
TRBJ2-1	NA	TRBV7-9	NA	CSSSTDSPEQFF	TGTTCCAGCAGCACCGACAGCCCCGAGCAGTTCTTC
TRBJ1-1	NA	TRBV2	NA	CASSVSGITEAFF	TGTGCCAGCAGTGTCTCAGGGATCACTGAAGCTTTCTTT
TRBJ1-5	TRBD1	TRBV7-2	NA	CASSPTRTGGKYSNQPQHF	TGTGCCAGCAGCCCAACCCGGACAGGGGGGAAGTATAGCAATCAGCCCCAGCATTTT
TRBJ2-7	TRBD2	TRBV27	few	CASSLGLAGVHEQYF	TGTGCCAGCAGTTTGGGACTAGCGGGAGTTCACGAGCAGTACTTC
TRBJ1-1	TRBD1	TRBV19	NA	CASSIYHGDSMNTEAFF	TGTGCCAGTAGTATATATCACGGGGACAGCATGAACACTGAAGCTTTCTTT
TRBJ1-4	NA	TRBV19	NA	CASSIPYSRATNEKLFF	TGTGCCAGTAGTATCCCTTACTCACGAGCAACTAATGAAAAACTGTTTTTT